This T cell receptor (beta chain) appears in the sequencing data of a study of tumor-infiltrating lymphocytes in localized non-small cell lung cancer. Background on the study: Several tumor histologies, both smoking statuses, and some post-neoadjuvant chemotherapy samples were included. Study-wide points: Compared with uninvolved lung, tumors showed higher T cell infiltration by TCRbeta sequencing. Each assay used a separate piece of the same tissue.

Germline-derived CDR1 and CDR2 are KGHSH and LQKENI. The CDR3 has 13 amino acids. V shed 6 bases and J shed 5 bases, with 11 bases lying between them. About this clone: Its antigen is undetermined.

TCRdb's table, derived via immunoSEQ multiplex PCR, lists solely in-frame clones and lacks some. The table records 11,000 to 15,000 clones, roughly four fifths of them present only once. Sequencing input: lung tumor tissue. The chain joins TRBV18 to TRBJ2-1; TRBD2 might be the D (5 bases). This receptor was identified in a human donor with non-small cell lung cancer. The CDR3 DNA reads as TGTGCCAGCTCCCCGGACTTCCACAATGAGCAGTTCTTC. Residues: CASSPDFHNEQFF.